Given below is one T cell receptor (beta chain) in context. CDR1 is SEHNR and CDR2 is FQNEAQ in the germline V gene (reference sequence). V gave up 5 bases and J gave up 7 bases; unmatched junction bases: 14. The CDR3 length is 17 residues. Profiling relied on immunoSEQ multiplex PCR, and the TCRdb table lists in-frame clones only, not all of them. The sample has under 60,000 clones; more than 85% are singletons. The sample comes from a study of OX40 agonist ivuxolimab in advanced cancers. Study-wide background: An anti-OX40 (CD134) antibody with agonistic activity, ivuxolimab, was administered to patients. The eligibility criteria allowed prior anti-PD-1, anti-PD-L1 or anti-CTLA-4 therapy, and approximately 42% had some. Patients achieving partial responses numbered three: one hepatocellular carcinoma case and two cutaneous melanoma cases.

Specimen: CD4+ or CD8+ T cells sorted from blood, collected in a trial of the OX40 agonist ivuxolimab. The chain is built from TRBV7-9 and TRBJ2-1, with 10 nucleotides matching TRBD2. This receptor was taken from an adult with an advanced solid tumor such as melanoma, head and neck, liver or kidney cancer. The CDR3 reads CASSPRGERGGRNEQFF. CDR3 coding DNA: TGTGCCAGCAGCCCGCGGGGTGAGCGGGGGGGCCGTAATGAGCAGTTCTTC.